This T cell receptor (beta chain) is drawn from a study of OX40 agonist ivuxolimab in advanced cancers. Looking at the study overall: Patients were treated with ivuxolimab, an agonistic anti-OX40 (CD134) antibody. Enrollees could have had prior anti-PD-1, anti-PD-L1 or anti-CTLA-4 therapy, which about 42% had received.

Whole-study findings and limits: CD4+ T cells averaged fewer expanded clones than CD8+ T cells. Some nonresponders also had low normalized T-cell clonal expansion.

As concerns this clone: The antigen is unknown.

This CDR3 spans 15 amino acids. The germline V gene encodes CDR1 MDHEN and CDR2 SYDVKM. Trimming removed 6 bases from V and 4 bases from J; junction bases left unmatched: 10. Sequencing was performed with immunoSEQ multiplex PCR; in TCRdb, only in-frame clones are kept and a portion is missing. The sample shows 60,000 to 70,000 clones, around 86% of them seen only once. This clonotype originated in an adult with an advanced solid tumor such as melanoma, head and neck, liver or kidney cancer. The J gene is TRBJ2-3, the V gene TRBV28, with TRBD2 matching over 7 bases. The sample consisted of CD4+ or CD8+ T cells sorted from blood, taken in a trial of the OX40 agonist ivuxolimab. The CDR3 region is CASSPGGKRADTQYF. DNA for the CDR3: TGTGCCAGCAGCCCCGGGGGGAAGCGCGCAGATACGCAGTATTTT.